The 10 T cell receptor beta chains below come from one sample, sequenced in a study of shared clonotypes between healthy human individuals (dated by TCRdb to the early 2020s). Libraries were prepared through the immunoSEQ multiplex PCR assay. TCRdb's version of the immuneACCESS table is confined to in-frame rearrangements and falls short of the full clone set. An unresolved V gene accounts for under half of the shortfall where checked; the remainder is of unknown origin. The table for this sample lists under 1,900,000 clones; around 98.5% of them were counted only once. The ten largest clones represent approximately 0.4% of the sample. Sample: naive CD4+ T cells sorted from blood. What the cell subset or site label conveys for this sample: CD45RA+ positively selected. Every receptor here comes from a man under 40 in good health.

The CDR3 spells CASSRVGKLFF. The DNA of the CDR3 is TGTGCCAGCAGCCGCGTTGGAAAACTGTTTTTT. The chain has TRBV5-8 and TRBJ1-4; D unresolved. There are 11 residues in the CDR3. Looked up from germline, CDR1 is SGHTS and CDR2 is YDEGEE. Trimming pared 4 bases from V and 10 bases from J, leaving 8 bases between.

V usage is TRBV29-1 and J usage is TRBJ2-6; D is possibly TRBD1 (5 bases). The CDR3 has 15 residues. The germline V gene has CDR1 SQVTM and CDR2 ANQGSEA. V was shortened by 6 bases and J by 0 bases, with 12 bases between the two germline ends. CDR3 coding DNA: TGCAGCGTGATGCAGGGTATCTCTGGGGCCAACGTCCTGACTTTC. Protein product: CSVMQGISGANVLTF.

The chain carries TRBV5-4 and TRBJ1-1, with a possible D match to TRBD1 (6 bases). Trimming shortened V by 0 bases and J by 4 bases, and 16 bases separated the two germline ends. This CDR3 is 16 amino acids long. In germline, CDR1 is SGHNT, CDR2 YYREEE (reference sequence). The CDR3 region is CASSLDGGPLRTEAFF. The CDR3, as DNA: TGTGCCAGCAGCTTGGATGGGGGGCCGTTGCGCACTGAAGCTTTCTTT.

CDR3 loop: CASSIYGGTVIYEQYF. For the CDR3, the DNA is TGTGCCAGTAGTATTTACGGCGGGACCGTTATCTACGAGCAGTACTTC. The chain couples TRBV19 to TRBJ2-7; D possibly corresponds to TRBD2 (6 bases). CDR1 and CDR2 (germline): LNHDA, SQIVND (reference sequence). The CDR3 is 16 amino acids. Trimming took 3 bases from V and 3 from J, leaving 18 bases between them. The whole variable domain, remainder taken from reference TRBV19 and TRBJ2-7, is DGGITQSPKYLFRKEGQNVTLSCEQNLNHDAMYWYRQDPGQGLRLIYYSQIVNDFQKGDIAEGYSVSREKKESFPLTVTSAQKNPTAFYLCASSIYGGTVIYEQYFGPGTRLTVT.

The V and J genes are TRBV6-6 and TRBJ1-2; weak D call: TRBD1 (5 bases). Germline loops: CDR1 MNHNY, CDR2 SVGAGI (reference sequence). This CDR3 comprises 13 residues. V lost 7 bases and J lost 4, with 13 bases in between. The CDR3 sequence: CASNNGGAYGYTF. The CDR3 bases are TGTGCCAGCAACAATGGAGGGGCCTATGGCTACACCTTC.

The gene calls are TRBV5-1 and TRBJ2-1; 10 bases agree with TRBD2. CDR3 size: 16 residues. Germline V gene lookup returns CDR1 SGHRS and CDR2 YFSETQ. The V gene end was trimmed by 0 bases and the J gene end by 9 bases; junction bases not matched to a gene: 9. CDR3 in DNA: TGCGCCAGCAGCTTGGGGGCTAGCGGGAGTATTGGTGAGCAGTTCTTC. Translation: CASSLGASGSIGEQFF.

This chain links TRBV15 with TRBJ1-5; no reliable D call. This CDR3 has 15 residues. Looked up from germline, CDR1 is LNHNV and CDR2 is YYDKDF (reference sequence). V lost 4 bases and J 5 bases, leaving 15 bases between the germline ends. This CDR3 is CATSKSRGVDQPQHF. CDR3 coding DNA: TGTGCCACCAGCAAATCACGCGGTGTGGATCAGCCCCAGCATTTT.

This clone was found once. The V gene is TRBV19, the J gene TRBJ2-2, with no clear D. V gave up 3 bases and J gave up 3 bases, with 8 bases separating them. The CDR3 is made up of 14 amino acids. Germline V CDR1 and CDR2: LNHDA, SQIVND (reference sequence). The CDR3 region has the DNA TGTGCCAGTAGTATTCGGACCCACACCGGGGAGCTGTTTTTT. This translates into CASSIRTHTGELFF.

The CDR3 sequence: CASSLVVGASYEQYF. CDR3 nucleotides: TGTGCCAGCAGCTTAGTGGTTGGCGCCTCCTACGAGCAGTACTTC. The chain couples TRBV7-2 to TRBJ2-7; no definite D call. Trimming left V 1 base short and J 0 bases short, with 10 bases between. The CDR3 is 15 amino acids. CDR1 and CDR2 (germline): SGHTA, FQGNSA.

J is TRBJ2-7 and V is TRBV7-2; D gene uncertain. CDR1 is SGHTA, CDR2 FQGNSA, per germline. Between the trimmed V and J ends, which lost 3 bases and 3 bases, there was a span of 12 bases. The CDR3 loop spans 14 amino acids. The CDR3 DNA follows: TGTGCCAGCAGCTTTCTGGCTAGATTCTACGAGCAGTACTTC. It encodes CASSFLARFYEQYF.